These 31 T cell receptor beta chains originate from one sample sequenced in a study of T-cell reconstitution after alpha-beta-depleted transplantation in children. A library of TCRbeta sequences, prepared with unique molecular identifiers, was generated. TCRdb ran MiXCR on the PCR reads and lists one entry per CDR3 protein. The table records about 870,000 distinct CDR3 sequences, under 20% of them present only once. The sample in question was PBMCs, mostly from graft donor cells, obtained 360 days after TCRalphabeta/CD19-depleted stem cell transplant. These receptors all stem from a male patient between 5 and 17 years old who had a stem cell transplant for acute lymphoblastic leukemia, so the T cells may come from the graft donor.

V is TRBV7-9 and J is TRBJ2-7; TRBD1 is a possible D gene (5 bases). V lost 2 bases, J lost 0 bases, and 11 bases lay in between. Germline V gene sequence: CDR1 SEHNR, CDR2 FQNEAQ (reference sequence). This CDR3 has 15 residues. Here the CDR3 reads CASSLLTASSYEQYF. The DNA for the CDR3 is TGTGCCAGCAGCTTACTGACAGCTAGCTCCTACGAGCAGTACTTC. The complete variable domain, with remaining parts taken from reference TRBV7-9 and TRBJ2-7, reads DTGVSQNPRHKITKRGQNVTFRCDPISEHNRLYWYRQTLGQGPEFLTYFQNEAQLEKSRLLSDRFSAERPKGSFSTLEIQRTEQGDSAMYLCASSLLTASSYEQYFGPGTRLTVT.

The chain joins TRBV20-1 to TRBJ2-7; D is perhaps TRBD2 (5 bases). This CDR3 has 15 residues. V lost 0 bases and J lost 2, with 14 bases in between. CDR1 DFQATT and CDR2 SNEGSKA come from the germline V gene (reference sequence). CDR3 nucleotides: TGCAGTGCTAGAGATCCCCTAGCAGAACCCTACGAGCAGTACTTC. Protein: CSARDPLAEPYEQYF.

This clonotype was seen at least ten times. The chain couples TRBV12-3 or TRBV12-4 to TRBJ2-7; D remains unclear. V lost 6 bases and J 6 bases, leaving 12 bases between the germline ends. CDR3 length equals 12 residues. The CDR3 sequence is CASSFNDPEQYF. CDR3 sequence (DNA): TGTGCCAGCAGCTTTAACGATCCCGAGCAGTACTTC.

The chain has TRBV29-1 and TRBJ2-6; 7 positions match TRBD1. CDR1 is SQVTM and CDR2 is ANQGSEA in the germline V gene. Losses at the gene ends were 5 bases for V and 0 bases for J; bases not matched to a gene: 7. There are 16 residues in the CDR3. CDR3 DNA: TGCAGCGTTACAGGGGATCCCTACTCTGGGGCCAACGTCCTGACTTTC. Residues: CSVTGDPYSGANVLTF.

The chain recombines TRBV11-1 with TRBJ1-2; D gene ambiguous. The V gene's germline CDR1 is SGHAT and CDR2 FQDESV (reference sequence). Trimming took 2 bases from V and 4 from J, leaving 14 bases between them. The CDR3 runs 15 residues. The CDR3 DNA sequence: TGTGCCAGCAGCTTAACGCCAGGCCTTAGCTATGGCTACACCTTC. It encodes CASSLTPGLSYGYTF.

This clonotype was observed a handful of times. This chain uses TRBV27 with TRBJ2-7; no reliable D call. This CDR3 is 13 amino acids long. V shed 4 bases and J shed 3 bases, with 10 bases lying between them. CDR1 and CDR2 from the germline V gene are MNHEY and SMNVEV (reference sequence). The CDR3 sequence: CASSYTNSYEQYF. The CDR3 DNA is TGTGCCAGCAGTTACACAAACAGCTACGAGCAGTACTTC.

This clonotype turned up a few times. The chain has TRBV10-3 and TRBJ1-5, with unresolved D. Trimming shortened V by 8 bases and J by 3 bases, and 14 bases separated the two germline ends. CDR1 and CDR2 from the germline V gene are ENHRY and SYGVKD. This CDR3 has 14 residues. This CDR3 is CAIGHSTVNQPQHF. CDR3 nucleotide sequence: TGTGCCATCGGGCACTCGACGGTCAATCAGCCCCAGCATTTT.

The rearrangement joins TRBV10-3 to TRBJ2-3, with 9 bases matching TRBD1. V dropped 7 bases and J dropped 1; count of bases not matched to a gene: 15. CDR1 and CDR2 from the germline V gene are ENHRY and SYGVKD. The CDR3 has 18 residues. CDR3 in DNA: TGTGCCATCACCCGAGATGATCCGGGACAGGGAGGCACAGATACGCAGTATTTT. Its protein product is CAITRDDPGQGGTDTQYF.

This clonotype has just a few counts. The chain uses TRBV12-3 or TRBV12-4 and TRBJ1-5, with D perhaps TRBD1 (6 bases). V was pared by 0 bases and J by 7 bases, with 10 bases between. This CDR3 contains 14 residues. The CDR3 DNA is TGTGCCAGCAGTTTAGCTCAGGGGAGGCAGCCCCAGCATTTT. Residues: CASSLAQGRQPQHF.

This clonotype occurred a few times. DNA for the CDR3: TGTGCCAGCAGCCCCTTGGGCCCGGGATCCGGAAACACCATATATTTT. This sequence encodes CASSPLGPGSGNTIYF. The genes are TRBV7-9 and TRBJ1-3; no clear D gene. V shed 5 bases and J shed 4 bases, with 18 bases lying between them. The CDR3 spans 16 residues. The V gene's germline CDR1 is SEHNR and CDR2 FQNEAQ (reference sequence).

The chain couples TRBV6-2 or TRBV6-3 to TRBJ1-2; 8 bases align to TRBD1. The germline V gene encodes CDR1 MNHEY and CDR2 SVGEGT. Trimming cost V 5 bases and J 7 bases; bases outside gene matches: 12. This CDR3 has 15 amino acids. In DNA, the CDR3 is TGTGCCAGCAGTCCTGGGCTAGGACAGGGCCTTGGCTACACCTTC. Translated: CASSPGLGQGLGYTF.

This clonotype was found a few times. The chain links TRBV9 to TRBJ2-1; maybe TRBD2 (5 bases). The ends were cut back, 6 bases at V and 7 bases at J, with 8 bases in the middle. The CDR3 runs to 11 residues. Germline V gene data show CDR1 as SGDLS and CDR2 as YYNGEE. This CDR3 is CASTAGNEQFF. CDR3 bases: TGTGCCAGCACCGCGGGTAATGAGCAGTTCTTC.

This clonotype has a handful of counts. The chain combines TRBV27 with TRBJ1-1, with D unresolved. Germline-derived CDR1 and CDR2 are MNHEY and SMNVEV (reference sequence). The germline V and J ends were trimmed by 0 bases and 3 bases, with 11 bases remaining between them. This CDR3 comprises 15 residues. CDR3 sequence: CASSLSGRAHTEAFF. In DNA form, the CDR3 reads TGTGCCAGCAGTTTATCGGGGAGGGCCCACACTGAAGCTTTCTTT.

In the case of this clonotype: With a much larger clone just one base away, this may be a read error. The gene calls are TRBV27 and TRBJ2-7; D not resolved. Germline CDR1 MNHEY, CDR2 SMNVEV (reference sequence). Trimming left V 4 bases short and J 2 bases short, with 9 bases between. The CDR3 spans 13 residues. The chain's CDR3 is CASSWASAYEQYF. The CDR3 bases are TGTGCCAGCAGTTGGGCCAGCGCCTACGAGCAGTACTTC.

J is TRBJ2-7 and V is TRBV7-9, with 8 bases matching TRBD1. Trimming removed 1 base from V and 7 bases from J; junction bases left unmatched: 6. Germline CDR1 SEHNR, CDR2 FQNEAQ (reference sequence). This CDR3 is built from 14 residues. The CDR3 region is CASSLGQGAIEQYF. CDR3 sequence (DNA): TGTGCCAGCAGCTTAGGCCAGGGGGCAATAGAGCAGTACTTC.

The rearrangement joins TRBV7-3 to TRBJ2-1; possibly TRBD2 for D (7 bases). With 2 bases removed from V and 7 bases from J, the gap between germline ends came to 12 bases. The CDR3 is made up of 14 amino acids. CDR1 and CDR2 (germline): SGHTA, FQGTGA. The CDR3 DNA is TGTGCCAGCAGCTTATTTGCGGGGGCTAATGAGCAGTTCTTC. Translation: CASSLFAGANEQFF.

This clonotype was seen only a few times. V is TRBV27 and J is TRBJ1-5; D call uncertain. Germline V CDR1 and CDR2: MNHEY, SMNVEV (reference sequence). The CDR3 consists of 14 residues. Trimming removed 0 bases from V and 3 bases from J, with 6 bases in between. This CDR3 is CASSLSAHNQPQHF. The CDR3 DNA follows: TGTGCCAGCAGTTTATCGGCCCACAATCAGCCCCAGCATTTT.

The rearrangement uses TRBV5-5 and TRBJ2-1; TRBD1 matches 11 bases. Germline V CDR1 and CDR2: SGHKS, YYEKEE (reference sequence). The CDR3 covers 15 residues. With 6 bases clipped from V and 6 bases from J, the junction kept 8 bases outside the gene matches. CDR3 bases: TGTGCCAGCATCGACGGACAGGGGGCATTCAATGAGCAGTTCTTC. Translating it yields CASIDGQGAFNEQFF.

The chain links TRBV7-9 to TRBJ2-2, with 13 bases fitting TRBD2. With V trimmed by 5 bases and J by 1 base, 4 bases remained unmatched. The CDR3 is 17 residues long. CDR1 SEHNR and CDR2 FQNEAQ come from the germline V gene (reference sequence). DNA for the CDR3: TGTGCCAGCAGCCGCGGACTAGCGGGAGAGAACACCGGGGAGCTGTTTTTT. This sequence encodes CASSRGLAGENTGELFF.

This clonotype occurred a few times. This chain connects TRBV9 to TRBJ2-3; a weak D match, TRBD2 (7 bases). Trimming took 0 bases from V and 0 from J, leaving 11 bases between them. In germline, CDR1 is SGDLS, CDR2 YYNGEE. CDR3 length equals 16 residues. CDR3 coding DNA: TGTGCCAGCAGCGTAGTGGGGGGGCTAAGCACAGATACGCAGTATTTT. This encodes CASSVVGGLSTDTQYF.

The J gene is TRBJ2-7, the V gene TRBV5-1; maybe TRBD1 (7 bases). This CDR3 is 15 amino acids long. Germline V CDR1 and CDR2: SGHRS, YFSETQ. V gave up 0 bases and J gave up 2 bases, with 12 bases separating them. The CDR3 reads CASSLVGRGAYEQYF. The CDR3 DNA is TGCGCCAGCAGCTTGGTCGGCAGGGGGGCCTACGAGCAGTACTTC.

This clonotype appeared a few times. The chain uses TRBV2 and TRBJ1-2; D remains ambiguous. The CDR3 sequence is 14 residues long. CDR1 and CDR2 from the germline V gene are SNHLY and FYNNEI. The ends were cut back, 3 bases at V and 4 bases at J, with 12 bases in the middle. CDR3 in amino acids: CASSDNPLTYGYTF. The CDR3 nucleotides read TGTGCCAGCAGTGATAACCCGCTTACCTATGGCTACACCTTC.

Written as DNA, the CDR3 is TGTGCCAGCGCGGCTAGAAAAGAGACCCAGTACTTC. This translates into CASAARKETQYF. J is TRBJ2-5 and V is TRBV27; D ambiguous. V lost 8 bases, J lost 3 bases, and 10 bases lay in between. Germline values: CDR1 MNHEY, CDR2 SMNVEV (reference sequence). CDR3 size: 12 residues.

There are many counts of this clonotype. The chain carries TRBV6-1 and TRBJ2-1; D possibly corresponds to TRBD2 (6 bases). In germline, CDR1 is MNHNS, CDR2 SASEGT. This CDR3 comprises 14 residues. With 7 bases removed from V and 4 bases from J, the gap between germline ends came to 14 bases. The CDR3 here is CASTGEGIYNEQFF. DNA of the CDR3: TGTGCCAGCACGGGAGAGGGGATTTACAATGAGCAGTTCTTC.

The chain links TRBV4-2 to TRBJ2-7; D may be TRBD1 (6 bases). This CDR3 has 13 amino acids. V was shortened by 4 bases and J by 6 bases, with 13 bases between the two germline ends. Germline values: CDR1 LGHNA, CDR2 YNFKEQ. In DNA, the CDR3 is TGTGCCAGCAGCCTTTCACAGGGTACCGAGCAGTACTTC. Its protein is CASSLSQGTEQYF.

The chain couples TRBV20-1 to TRBJ1-2; D gene unclear. Trimming stripped 2 bases from V and 7 bases from J, with 17 bases between. CDR3 length: 14 residues. Germline V gene sequence: CDR1 DFQATT, CDR2 SNEGSKA (reference sequence). This CDR3 is CSARPYPAAGGYTF. DNA for the CDR3: TGCAGTGCTAGACCCTACCCAGCAGCAGGTGGCTACACCTTC.

This chain links TRBV15 with TRBJ2-3; a possible D gene is TRBD2 (6 bases). Deletions cut 3 bases from V and 5 bases from J, with 12 bases between. The germline V gene encodes CDR1 LNHNV and CDR2 YYDKDF (reference sequence). This CDR3 spans 14 amino acids. The CDR3 DNA reads TGTGCCACCAGCAGGGGCCGGGACTTAGATACGCAGTATTTT. Translation gives CATSRGRDLDTQYF.

The J gene is TRBJ2-3, the V gene TRBV20-1, with D hard to call. CDR1 is DFQATT, CDR2 SNEGSKA, per germline (reference sequence). There are 14 residues in the CDR3. The V and J ends lost 8 bases and 1 base respectively, with 16 bases between them. The CDR3: CSLIVVDRTDTQYF. The CDR3 DNA sequence: TGCAGTCTTATAGTGGTGGATCGCACAGATACGCAGTATTTT.

The CDR3 reads CASSFELAGRSYNEQFF. CDR3 nucleotides: TGTGCCAGCAGTTTTGAGCTAGCGGGCCGATCCTACAATGAGCAGTTCTTC. The chain carries TRBV12-3 or TRBV12-4 and TRBJ2-1, with 8 bases aligning to TRBD2. This CDR3 region has 17 residues. With V trimmed by 3 bases and J by 1 base, 8 bases remained unmatched.

V usage is TRBV20-1 and J usage is TRBJ2-4, with 7 positions matching TRBD1. V lost 5 bases and J lost 0; bases outside the gene matches: 19. CDR3 size: 19 residues. Germline loops: CDR1 DFQATT, CDR2 SNEGSKA (reference sequence). CDR3 nucleotides: TGCAGTGCTCTGAGACAGGGATGGAGTTTCGGAAGAGCCAAAAACATTCAGTACTTC. Translation: CSALRQGWSFGRAKNIQYF.

The V and J genes are TRBV6-5 and TRBJ2-6; 12 positions match TRBD1. V dropped 6 bases and J dropped 2; count of bases not matched to a gene: 8. Germline V lookup: CDR1 MNHEY, CDR2 SVGAGI. This CDR3 contains 18 residues. The CDR3, as DNA: TGTGCCAGCAGGAGGGACAGGGGGCCTTTAACTGGGGCCAACGTCCTGACTTTC. Translating it yields CASRRDRGPLTGANVLTF.